The source of this TCR beta chain is a study of T cell responses to AZD1222 COVID-19 vaccine. This CDR3 region has 17 residues. V dropped 2 bases and J dropped 4; count of bases not matched to a gene: 13. Germline loops: CDR1 SGDLS, CDR2 YYNGEE. Libraries were prepared by immunoSEQ multiplex PCR; TCRdb keeps only in-frame clonotypes and omits some of them. Of about 150,000 clones in the sample, 93% were seen once. The TCR originated in an adult in good health. The starting material was peripheral blood, obtained on day 0 of AZD1222 vaccination. The gene calls are TRBV9 and TRBJ1-2, with 8 bases aligning to TRBD1. CDR3: CASSVGQDVQGPYGYTF. The CDR3 bases are TGTGCCAGCAGCGTGGGACAGGATGTTCAGGGCCCCTATGGCTACACCTTC.